This entry lists 19 T cell receptor beta chains sequenced from one sample in a study of cytotoxic CD8 clonotypes in ibrutinib-treated CLL. This table comes from immunoSEQ multiplex PCR, and its TCRdb copy is limited to in-frame clones, with some not included. In the table there are about 50,000 clones, roughly 57% of which are singletons. Sequencing was performed on PBMCs, taken after 24 months of ibrutinib treatment. These receptors were collected from a human donor with chronic lymphocytic leukemia.

This clone occurred many times. The V call is TRBV5-4, the J call TRBJ2-1; D might be TRBD1 (8 bases). V gave up 4 bases and J gave up 3 bases, with 17 bases separating them. Looked up from germline, CDR1 is SGHNT and CDR2 is YYREEE (reference sequence). This CDR3 comprises 16 residues. CDR3 residues: CASSRGGDRSYNEQFF. Written as DNA, the CDR3 is TGTGCCAGCAGCCGTGGGGGGGACAGGAGCTACAATGAGCAGTTCTTC.

The genes are TRBV13 and TRBJ2-7, with 12 positions matching TRBD1. The ends lost 4 bases at V and 5 bases at J; junction bases unmatched: 12. Germline V gene lookup returns CDR1 PRHDT and CDR2 FYEKMQ (reference sequence). This CDR3 contains 17 residues. CDR3 region: CASSSRDRGRRMNEQYF. The CDR3 DNA reads TGTGCCAGCAGCTCCCGGGACAGGGGGCGCCGAATGAACGAGCAGTACTTC.

The chain recombines TRBV4-1 with TRBJ2-1; 11 bases agree with TRBD2. The J segment lost 9 bases and the V segment lost 2 bases, leaving 15 bases of the junction unmatched. The CDR3 totals 18 residues. Germline CDR1 reads MGHRA; CDR2 reads YSYEKL. CDR3 coding DNA: TGCGCCAGCAGCCAACTACTAGCGGGGGCCTCTCTCGTGAGTGAGCAGTTCTTC. Translated, it gives CASSQLLAGASLVSEQFF.

V usage is TRBV6-4 and J usage is TRBJ1-5, with TRBD1 as a possible D gene (5 bases). The CDR3 extends over 17 amino acids. Deletions cut 6 bases from V and 1 base from J, with 19 bases between. Germline lookup yields CDR1 MRHNA and CDR2 SNTAGT. The DNA for the CDR3 is TGTGCCAGCAGGCACACCCGGGGGGGTTTGAGCAATCAGCCCCAGCATTTT. Translation gives CASRHTRGGLSNQPQHF.

The chain carries TRBV6-5 and TRBJ1-6; 11 nucleotides agree with TRBD1. This CDR3 is 15 amino acids long. CDR1 is MNHEY and CDR2 is SVGAGI in the germline V gene. With V trimmed by 6 bases and J by 13 bases, 11 bases remained unmatched. DNA for the CDR3: TGTGCCAGCAGCCCCCGGGACAGGGGGTTTGGTCCCCTCCACTTT. The encoded protein is CASSPRDRGFGPLHF.

The chain carries TRBV19 and TRBJ1-5; 8 nucleotides align to TRBD1. CDR1 LNHDA and CDR2 SQIVND come from the germline V gene (reference sequence). The CDR3 totals 15 residues. V dropped 3 bases and J dropped 6; count of bases not matched to a gene: 7. CDR3 loop: CASSIGRGQVQPQHF. For the CDR3, the DNA is TGTGCCAGTAGTATCGGCAGGGGGCAGGTTCAGCCCCAGCATTTT.

The rearrangement joins TRBV5-4 to TRBJ2-5; D tentatively fits TRBD1 or TRBD2 (5 bases each). This CDR3 has 14 residues. CDR1 and CDR2 from the germline V gene are SGHNT and YYREEE (reference sequence). V was pared by 4 bases and J by 3 bases, with 13 bases between. This CDR3 is CASSPSWGKETQYF. For the CDR3, the DNA is TGTGCCAGCAGCCCTTCCTGGGGGAAAGAGACCCAGTACTTC.

The chain uses TRBV6-1 and TRBJ1-5; D perhaps matches TRBD1 (5 bases). Trimming pared 2 bases from V and 6 bases from J, leaving 8 bases between. The germline gives CDR1 MNHNS, CDR2 SASEGT. The CDR3 totals 13 residues. The CDR3 DNA is TGTGCCAGCAGTGAATGGGGGAGTCAGCCCCAGCATTTT. Its translation is CASSEWGSQPQHF.

The chain employs TRBV6-5 and TRBJ2-7; 7 nucleotides agree with TRBD1. With V trimmed by 6 bases and J by 2 bases, 10 bases remained unmatched. Germline values: CDR1 MNHEY, CDR2 SVGAGI. This CDR3 contains 15 residues. The CDR3 protein is CASRRTGPAAYEQYF. In DNA, the CDR3 is TGTGCCAGCAGACGGACAGGTCCAGCCGCCTACGAGCAGTACTTC.

This clone has just a few counts. This chain joins TRBV19 and TRBJ2-2; no clear D. Trimming stripped 2 bases from V and 3 bases from J, with 10 bases between. This CDR3 region has 15 residues. Germline CDR1 and CDR2: LNHDA and SQIVND (reference sequence). The CDR3 DNA reads TGTGCCAGTAGTATAACTATACCGGACACCGGGGAGCTGTTTTTT. Translated, it gives CASSITIPDTGELFF.

The CDR3 bases are TGCGCCAGCAGCCAAGTGGCAGGGGGGGACTATGGCTACACCTTC. Protein product: CASSQVAGGDYGYTF. The J gene is TRBJ1-2, the V gene TRBV4-1; 7 bases line up with TRBD1. Germline V gene data show CDR1 as MGHRA and CDR2 as YSYEKL. The CDR3 covers 15 residues. V dropped 1 base and J dropped 3; count of bases not matched to a gene: 5.

This sequence joins TRBV9 and TRBJ1-1; 7 bases map to TRBD1. The CDR3 is 13 amino acids. Trimming removed 4 bases from V and 4 bases from J; junction bases left unmatched: 4. Germline V gene lookup returns CDR1 SGDLS and CDR2 YYNGEE. CDR3 nucleotides: TGTGCCAGCAGCCGACAGGGAGGCACTGAAGCTTTCTTT. Amino acids: CASSRQGGTEAFF. The complete variable domain, with remaining parts taken from reference TRBV9 and TRBJ1-1, reads DSGVTQTPKHLITATGQRVTLRCSPRSGDLSVYWYQQSLDQGLQFLIQYYNGEERAKGNILERFSAQQFPDLHSELNLSSLELGDSALYFCASSRQGGTEAFFGQGTRLTVV.

The chain employs TRBV19 and TRBJ2-7, with 7 bases lining up with TRBD2. V shed 4 bases and J 7 bases; nucleotides not matched to a gene: 16. The CDR3 sequence is 16 residues long. Germline V gene data show CDR1 as LNHDA and CDR2 as SQIVND (reference sequence). CDR3 sequence reads: CASSNAGRRGAGEQYF. In DNA, the CDR3 is TGTGCCAGTAGTAACGCGGGACGGCGGGGAGCGGGGGAGCAGTACTTC.

The genes are TRBV11-2 and TRBJ2-6; D is ambiguous. CDR3 length equals 15 residues. With 5 bases removed from V and 1 base from J, the gap between germline ends came to 9 bases. Germline V gene data show CDR1 as SGHAT and CDR2 as FQNNGV. The CDR3 DNA follows: TGTGCCAGCAGCCCCGGTTGGTCTGGGGCCAACGTCCTGACTTTC. Translating gives CASSPGWSGANVLTF.

This clone was seen a handful of times. J is TRBJ2-5 and V is TRBV27; tentatively, D is TRBD1 or TRBD2 (5 bases each). Trimming cost V 4 bases and J 5 bases, with 11 bases left between them. Looked up from germline, CDR1 is MNHEY and CDR2 is SMNVEV (reference sequence). The CDR3 has 13 amino acids. The CDR3 region is CASSSSWGETQYF. The CDR3 bases are TGTGCCAGCAGTTCTAGTTGGGGGGAGACCCAGTACTTC.

The CDR3 sequence is CASSVGLATYNEQFF. The CDR3 DNA reads as TGTGCCAGCAGCGTGGGACTAGCTACCTACAATGAGCAGTTCTTC. The chain carries TRBV9 and TRBJ2-1; 9 bases line up with TRBD2. V dropped 2 bases and J dropped 2; count of bases not matched to a gene: 2. There are 15 residues in the CDR3. CDR1 and CDR2 from the germline V gene are SGDLS and YYNGEE.

This sequence joins TRBV10-2 and TRBJ1-1, with D uncertain. CDR3 length equals 14 residues. The V gene lost 0 bases and the J gene lost 4 bases, with 9 bases spanning the gap. Germline values: CDR1 WSHSY, CDR2 SAAADI. CDR3 sequence: CASSESRRGTEAFF. The CDR3 region has the DNA TGCGCCAGCAGTGAGTCGAGGCGGGGCACTGAAGCTTTCTTT.

The J gene is TRBJ2-5, the V gene TRBV11-2; unclear D gene. The CDR3 covers 16 residues. In germline, CDR1 is SGHAT, CDR2 FQNNGV. V was shortened by 1 base and J by 1 base, with 13 bases between the two germline ends. CDR3 sequence reads: CASSLAPGWSQETQYF. CDR3 sequence (DNA): TGTGCCAGCAGCTTAGCCCCTGGTTGGAGCCAAGAGACCCAGTACTTC.

This clone has ten or more counts. V is TRBV7-9 and J is TRBJ1-5, with D uncertain. The CDR3 totals 13 residues. Germline CDR1 SEHNR, CDR2 FQNEAQ (reference sequence). V lost 5 bases and J lost 5, with 10 bases in between. The CDR3 protein is CASSRGIYQPQHF. DNA of the CDR3: TGTGCCAGCAGCCGAGGGATTTATCAGCCCCAGCATTTT.